A selection of T cell receptor beta chains follows, all from one sample in a study of T cell responses to AZD1222 COVID-19 vaccine. Data came from immunoSEQ multiplex PCR; TCRdb stores just in-frame clones and leaves some out. The data contain over 100,000 clones, around 84% of them singletons. Specimen: peripheral blood, collected on day 0 of AZD1222 vaccination. These receptors were taken from an adult in good health. Both conserved end residues are part of each CDR3. A D gene is named only where the DNA matches it firmly. For some rows the clone size is stated as once, few or many, or as a class when expanded; others skip it.

J	V	size	D	DNA	CDR3
TRBJ2-7	TRBV19	-	-	TGTGCCAGTAGTACGACCGGGGCTAACTACGAGCAGTACTTC	CASSTTGANYEQYF
TRBJ1-2	TRBV6-2/TRBV6-3	-	TRBD1	TGTGCCAGCAGTTGGACAGGGAGCCCTTTGGACTATGGCTACACCTTC	CASSWTGSPLDYGYTF
TRBJ2-1	TRBV4-1	-	-	TGCGCCAGCAGCCAAGATTCGGTCAGGGAAGGCCCCTACAATGAGCAGTTCTTC	CASSQDSVREGPYNEQFF
TRBJ2-1	TRBV7-9	-	-	TGTGCCAGCAGCTTCACCGACAATGAGCAGTTCTTC	CASSFTDNEQFF
TRBJ2-7	TRBV6-1	few	TRBD2	TGTGCCAGCAGTGATGAGGCGGGAGTTTACGAGCAGTACTTC	CASSDEAGVYEQYF
TRBJ1-1	TRBV12-5	-	-	TGTGCTAGTGGTTTGGTACGTCCAGGGAAATACACTGAAGCTTTCTTT	CASGLVRPGKYTEAFF
TRBJ2-7	TRBV6-6	-	TRBD1	TGTGCCAGCAGTCCGCAACAGGGGATGCGTTACGAGCAGTACTTC	CASSPQQGMRYEQYF
TRBJ1-3	TRBV5-4	once	TRBD1	TGTGCCAGCAGCATACAGGGGGCTGGAAACACCATATATTTT	CASSIQGAGNTIYF
TRBJ2-6	TRBV6-5	-	-	TGTGCCAGCAGTCTAAGCTCTGGGGCCAACGTCCTGACTTTC	CASSLSSGANVLTF
TRBJ2-2	TRBV7-3	-	TRBD2	TGTGCCAGCAGCCCCCCTAGCGGTGGGGAGGGCGGGGAGCTGTTTTTT	CASSPPSGGEGGELFF
TRBJ2-3	TRBV27	once	TRBD2	TGTGCCAGCAGTACTGGGACTAGCGGGGCGATATTCACAGATACGCAGTATTTT	CASSTGTSGAIFTDTQYF
TRBJ1-3	TRBV2	-	-	TGTGCCAGCAGTGTTAAGGGATACACCATATATTTT	CASSVKGYTIYF
TRBJ1-5	TRBV6-5	-	-	TGTGCCAGCAGAAAAAATGTGGACGGCAATCAGCCCCAGCATTTT	CASRKNVDGNQPQHF
TRBJ1-5	TRBV6-1	-	TRBD1	TGTGCCAGCAGAGAACCGGGGACAGGGAGGGAAATAAGCAATCAGCCCCAGCATTTT	CASREPGTGREISNQPQHF
TRBJ1-1	TRBV5-4	-	-	TGTGCCAGCCACAGGCAGGTGAACACTGAAGCTTTCTTT	CASHRQVNTEAFF
TRBJ1-1	TRBV5-8	-	-	TGTGCCAGCAGTCGGGACGGAAGAGTTGCGAACACTGAAGCTTTCTTT	CASSRDGRVANTEAFF
TRBJ1-2	TRBV5-5	-	-	TGTGCCAGCAGCTTGGGACAGCTCCCTAACTATGGCTACACCTTC	CASSLGQLPNYGYTF
TRBJ1-5	TRBV18	-	-	TGTGCCAGCTCACCAAACAGGGATCAGCCCCAGCATTTT	CASSPNRDQPQHF
TRBJ2-2	TRBV6-6	once	TRBD2	TGTGCCAGCAGTCGGACTAGCGGGGGCCTGAACACCGGGGAGCTGTTTTTT	CASSRTSGGLNTGELFF
TRBJ1-2	TRBV30	-	-	TGTGCCTGGACCTGGGGGAACTATGGCTACACCTTC	CAWTWGNYGYTF
TRBJ2-7	TRBV11-3	-	-	TGTGCCAGCAGCTTTCTTATCTCCTACGAGCAGTACTTC	CASSFLISYEQYF
TRBJ2-3	TRBV3-1/TRBV3-2	-	TRBD2	TGTGCCAGCAGCCAAAGAAAGGGACTAGGTTCCGATACGCAGTATTTT	CASSQRKGLGSDTQYF
TRBJ2-7	TRBV6-5	-	TRBD1	TGTGCCAGCCGAGACAGGGAAGGCGAGCAGTACTTC	CASRDREGEQYF
TRBJ2-5	TRBV5-6	-	-	TGTGCCAGCAGTAGGACAAATCAAGAGACCCAGTACTTC	CASSRTNQETQYF
TRBJ1-6	TRBV2	-	-	TGTGCCAGCAGATATGACCGAGACTATTCACCCCTCCACTTT	CASRYDRDYSPLHF
TRBJ1-1	TRBV24-1	-	-	TGTGCCACCAGTGACGATGACAAGAACACTGAAGCTTTCTTT	CATSDDDKNTEAFF
TRBJ2-3	TRBV28	-	-	TGTGCCAGCAGTTCGGCGGGACGCACAGATACGCAGTATTTT	CASSSAGRTDTQYF
TRBJ1-4	TRBV12-3/TRBV12-4	-	-	TGTGCCAGCAGGATAGGAGATGTGGAAAAACTGTTTTTT	CASRIGDVEKLFF
TRBJ1-4	TRBV11-2	-	-	TGTGCCAGCAGCTCCCCTGGAGGACCAAATGAAAAACTGTTTTTT	CASSSPGGPNEKLFF
TRBJ1-2	TRBV7-9	few	-	TGTGCCAGCAGCCAAGCCACCTATGGCTACACCTTC	CASSQATYGYTF
TRBJ1-1	TRBV2	-	-	TGTGCCAGCAGTGACCCCGGTGAAGGGATAGACACTGAAGCTTTCTTT	CASSDPGEGIDTEAFF
TRBJ1-1	TRBV4-3	-	TRBD1	TGCGCCAGCAGCCAGTCCCGGGACAGGGGGCGTTGGGGCACTGAAGCTTTCTTT	CASSQSRDRGRWGTEAFF
TRBJ1-6	TRBV7-9	-	-	TGTGCCAGCAGCTTATACCGCGGGGGCAACTATAATTCACCCCTCCACTTT	CASSLYRGGNYNSPLHF
TRBJ2-7	TRBV28	-	-	TGTGCCAGCACCCCTCAGCGGCACTCCTACGAGCAGTACTTC	CASTPQRHSYEQYF
TRBJ2-7	TRBV29-1	-	-	TGCAGCGTTTGGGGCAGAGAATACGAGCAGTACTTC	CSVWGREYEQYF
TRBJ1-5	TRBV5-6	-	-	TGTGCCAGCAGCTTGGGGGCCGGGTCGGAAACCCAGCATTTT	CASSLGAGSETQHF
TRBJ1-1	TRBV6-5	-	-	TGTGCCAGCACCCCAAAGGTCGGGGACCGGGGTTTCTTT	CASTPKVGDRGFF
TRBJ2-3	TRBV20-1	-	TRBD2	TGCAGTGCTAGTAGGGATAGCGGGAGTAATACGCAGTATTTT	CSASRDSGSNTQYF
TRBJ1-4	TRBV9	-	TRBD1	TGTGCCAGCAGCGTAGCCCCGGGACAGGGGGCAAATAGGGAAAAACTGTTTTTT	CASSVAPGQGANREKLFF